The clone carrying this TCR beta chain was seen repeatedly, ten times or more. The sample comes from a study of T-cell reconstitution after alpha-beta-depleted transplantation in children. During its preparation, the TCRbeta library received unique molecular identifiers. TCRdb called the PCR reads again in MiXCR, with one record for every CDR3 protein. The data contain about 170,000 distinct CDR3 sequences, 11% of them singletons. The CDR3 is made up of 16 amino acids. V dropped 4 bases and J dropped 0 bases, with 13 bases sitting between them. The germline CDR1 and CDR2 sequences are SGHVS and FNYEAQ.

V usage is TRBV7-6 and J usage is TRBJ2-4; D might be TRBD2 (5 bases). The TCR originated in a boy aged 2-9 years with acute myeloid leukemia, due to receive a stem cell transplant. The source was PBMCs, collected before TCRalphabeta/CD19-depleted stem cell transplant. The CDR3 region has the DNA TGTGCCAGCAGCTCCGGGATGGATATAGCCAAAAACATTCAGTACTTC. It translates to CASSSGMDIAKNIQYF.